A selection of T cell receptor beta chains follows, all from one sample in a study of neurological immune-mediated disorders. MiXCR, applied by TCRdb to the 5' RACE reads, yields one record per CDR3 protein. The profile covers approximately 50,000 distinct CDR3 sequences, with roughly 8.3% appearing a single time and 1.9% taken by the ten largest. Sequenced: PBMCs. The receptors were gathered from a woman aged 40 to 50 in good health. The CDR3 runs from the conserved cysteine through the conserved F or W. Each record gives: clone size, CDR3 length, V gene, CDR3 protein. The listing skips clone size in some rows; elsewhere it reads once, few, many or a size class.

abundance: many
len: 16
v_gene: TRBV20-1
CDR3aa: CSATSLGQYVYYGYTF

abundance: many
len: 12
v_gene: TRBV25-1
CDR3aa: CAGQGVGDTQYF

abundance: many
len: 12
v_gene: TRBV4-1
CDR3aa: CASSPLLGGYTF

abundance: many
len: 13
v_gene: TRBV29-1
CDR3aa: CSGGRGDTGELFF

abundance: many
len: 13
v_gene: TRBV10-3
CDR3aa: CAISDTGDYGYTF

abundance: few
len: 12
v_gene: TRBV6-2/TRBV6-3
CDR3aa: CASSGYSQTQYF

abundance: -
len: 21
v_gene: TRBV7-2
CDR3aa: CASSEQSPRDRGTRAGNTIYF

abundance: many
len: 15
v_gene: TRBV7-9
CDR3aa: CASSLGDRVGEKLFF

abundance: -
len: 16
v_gene: TRBV5-5
CDR3aa: CASSLELGTLSYEQFF

abundance: many
len: 13
v_gene: TRBV29-1
CDR3aa: CSVGTTNKNIQYF

abundance: many
len: 13
v_gene: TRBV5-1
CDR3aa: CASSLGLKDTQYF

abundance: many
len: 14
v_gene: TRBV6-1
CDR3aa: CASSASGTGTEAFF

abundance: many
len: 16
v_gene: TRBV9
CDR3aa: CASTTTGTANTGELFF

abundance: many
len: 15
v_gene: TRBV24-1
CDR3aa: CATSDQKGAYNEQFF

abundance: many
len: 13
v_gene: TRBV11-2
CDR3aa: CASSLGLQETQYF

abundance: many
len: 15
v_gene: TRBV6-2/TRBV6-3
CDR3aa: CASSLSGAITDTQYF

abundance: many
len: 12
v_gene: TRBV5-1
CDR3aa: CASSPNQETQYF

abundance: many
len: 14
v_gene: TRBV5-1
CDR3aa: CASSLELAGDTQYF

abundance: many
len: 13
v_gene: TRBV29-1
CDR3aa: CSAETRFTDTQYF

abundance: many
len: 12
v_gene: TRBV6-5
CDR3aa: CASSQTEYEQYF

abundance: few
len: 14
v_gene: TRBV3-1
CDR3aa: CASSQGAGGGEQFF

abundance: -
len: 12
v_gene: TRBV20-1
CDR3aa: CSANRGGETQYF

abundance: -
len: 14
v_gene: TRBV5-8
CDR3aa: CASRRRGQSYEQYF

abundance: many
len: 13
v_gene: TRBV6-5
CDR3aa: CASRDRVFGEQYF

abundance: many
len: 16
v_gene: TRBV7-8
CDR3aa: CASSLVIGTDSYGYTF

abundance: many
len: 15
v_gene: TRBV5-1
CDR3aa: CASSLTDRAAYEQYF

abundance: many
len: 14
v_gene: TRBV6-2/TRBV6-3
CDR3aa: CASSYGIRIQPQHF

abundance: many
len: 14
v_gene: TRBV7-2
CDR3aa: CASSLTGANYGYTF

abundance: many
len: 13
v_gene: TRBV20-1
CDR3aa: CSAVRLARETQYF

abundance: many
len: 17
v_gene: TRBV7-2
CDR3aa: CASSLERGTSGKETQYF

abundance: many
len: 16
v_gene: TRBV3-1
CDR3aa: CASSHSGDRGYYGYTF

abundance: many
len: 16
v_gene: TRBV7-2
CDR3aa: CASSSFSGDIDYGYTF

abundance: few
len: 15
v_gene: TRBV12-3/TRBV12-4
CDR3aa: CASTRTGGGGTEAFF

abundance: few
len: 17
v_gene: TRBV7-6
CDR3aa: CASSLGAGTGNTGELFF

abundance: many
len: 12
v_gene: TRBV30
CDR3aa: CAWTQGNYGYTF

abundance: many
len: 13
v_gene: TRBV20-1
CDR3aa: CSATDRGNYGYTF

abundance: many
len: 14
v_gene: TRBV7-2
CDR3aa: CATARAPSTDTQYF

abundance: few
len: 16
v_gene: TRBV7-3
CDR3aa: CASSREAGGNTGELFF

abundance: many
len: 16
v_gene: TRBV7-2
CDR3aa: CASSLRVGGRGTEAFF

abundance: many
len: 16
v_gene: TRBV6-5
CDR3aa: CASSYSDDRVRETQYF

abundance: -
len: 17
v_gene: TRBV6-1
CDR3aa: CASSESRTSGGRHIQYF

abundance: -
len: 17
v_gene: TRBV7-2
CDR3aa: CASSLESGPRVQETQYF

abundance: many
len: 15
v_gene: TRBV7-2
CDR3aa: CASSSSGTGVYEQYF

abundance: many
len: 15
v_gene: TRBV4-3
CDR3aa: CASSQGAGGANEQFF

abundance: -
len: 13
v_gene: TRBV12-3/TRBV12-4
CDR3aa: CASHRGISEKLFF

abundance: medium-sized
len: 14
v_gene: TRBV7-2
CDR3aa: CASSLFGQTDEQFF

abundance: many
len: 16
v_gene: TRBV13
CDR3aa: CASSLGTRRNTDTQYF

abundance: many
len: 17
v_gene: TRBV5-1
CDR3aa: CASSLGHANSGANVLTF

abundance: -
len: 14
v_gene: TRBV25-1
CDR3aa: CTSSWDGYTDTQYF